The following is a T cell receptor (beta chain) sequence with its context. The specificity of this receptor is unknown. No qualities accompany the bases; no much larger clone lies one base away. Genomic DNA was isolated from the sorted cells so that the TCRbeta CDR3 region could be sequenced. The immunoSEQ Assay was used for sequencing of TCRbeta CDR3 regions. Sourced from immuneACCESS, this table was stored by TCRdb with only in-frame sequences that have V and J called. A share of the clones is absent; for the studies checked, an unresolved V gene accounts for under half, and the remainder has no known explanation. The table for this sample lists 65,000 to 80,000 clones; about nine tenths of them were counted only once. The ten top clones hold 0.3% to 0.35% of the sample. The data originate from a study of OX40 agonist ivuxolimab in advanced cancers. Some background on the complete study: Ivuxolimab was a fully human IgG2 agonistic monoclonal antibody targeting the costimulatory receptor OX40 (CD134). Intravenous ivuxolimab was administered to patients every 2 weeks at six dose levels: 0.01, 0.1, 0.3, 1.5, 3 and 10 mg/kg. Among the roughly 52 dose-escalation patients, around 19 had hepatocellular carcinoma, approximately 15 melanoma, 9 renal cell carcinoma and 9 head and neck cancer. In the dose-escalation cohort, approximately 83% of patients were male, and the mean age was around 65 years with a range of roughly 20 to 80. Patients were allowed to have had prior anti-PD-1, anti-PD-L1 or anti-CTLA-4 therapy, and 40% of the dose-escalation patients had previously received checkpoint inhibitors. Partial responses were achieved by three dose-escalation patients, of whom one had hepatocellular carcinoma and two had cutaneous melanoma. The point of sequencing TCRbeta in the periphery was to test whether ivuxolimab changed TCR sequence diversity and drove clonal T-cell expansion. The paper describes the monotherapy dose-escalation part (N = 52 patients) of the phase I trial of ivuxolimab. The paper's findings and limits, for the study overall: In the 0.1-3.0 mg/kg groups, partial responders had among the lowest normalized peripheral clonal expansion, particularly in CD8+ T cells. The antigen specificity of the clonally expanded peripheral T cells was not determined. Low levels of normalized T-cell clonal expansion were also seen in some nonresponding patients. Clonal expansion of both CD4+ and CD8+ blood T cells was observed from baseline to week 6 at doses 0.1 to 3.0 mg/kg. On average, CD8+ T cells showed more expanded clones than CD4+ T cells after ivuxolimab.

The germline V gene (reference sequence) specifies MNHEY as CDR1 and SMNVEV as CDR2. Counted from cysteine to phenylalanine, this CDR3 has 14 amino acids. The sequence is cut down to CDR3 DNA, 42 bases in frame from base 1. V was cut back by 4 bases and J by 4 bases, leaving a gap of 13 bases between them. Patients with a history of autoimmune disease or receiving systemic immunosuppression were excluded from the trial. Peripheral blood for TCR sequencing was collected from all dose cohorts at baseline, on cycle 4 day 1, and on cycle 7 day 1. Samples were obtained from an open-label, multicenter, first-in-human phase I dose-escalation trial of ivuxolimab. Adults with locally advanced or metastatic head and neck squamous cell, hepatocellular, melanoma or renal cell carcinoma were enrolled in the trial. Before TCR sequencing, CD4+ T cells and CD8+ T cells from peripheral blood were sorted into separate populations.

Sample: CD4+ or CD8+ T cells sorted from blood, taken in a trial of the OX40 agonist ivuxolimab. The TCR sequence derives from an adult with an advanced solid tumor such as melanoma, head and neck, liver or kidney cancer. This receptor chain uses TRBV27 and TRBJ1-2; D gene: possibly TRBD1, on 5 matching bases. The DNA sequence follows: TGTGCCAGCAGTTCACCGGGACGGTCCTATGGCTACACCTTC. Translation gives CASSSPGRSYGYTF.